The 20 T cell receptor beta chains presented below share a single source sample, sequenced in a study of blood T cell repertoires in COVID-19. Assay: immunoSEQ multiplex PCR; the TCRdb copy retains only in-frame clones and omits some. The sample contains almost 200,000 clones, around four fifths of which appear only once. What was sequenced was peripheral blood. The receptors shown here come from a man in his sixties with COVID-19, enrolled during active disease.

The gene calls are TRBV7-9 and TRBJ2-1; D is ambiguous. The CDR3 runs to 12 residues. Between the trimmed V and J ends, which lost 3 bases and 9 bases, there was a span of 9 bases. Per the germline V gene, CDR1 is SEHNR and CDR2 is FQNEAQ (reference sequence). CDR3 sequence (DNA): TGTGCCAGCAGCTTGCAGTTTGGTGAGCAGTTCTTC. Residues: CASSLQFGEQFF. Looking up the rest from reference TRBV7-9 and TRBJ2-1 gives the full variable domain: DTGVSQNPRHKITKRGQNVTFRCDPISEHNRLYWYRQTLGQGPEFLTYFQNEAQLEKSRLLSDRFSAERPKGSFSTLEIQRTEQGDSAMYLCASSLQFGEQFFGPGTRLTVL.

The J gene is TRBJ1-5, the V gene TRBV6-5; D gene unclear. This CDR3 has 15 residues. Trimming shortened V by 7 bases and J by 0 bases, and 13 bases separated the two germline ends. CDR1 is MNHEY and CDR2 is SVGAGI in the germline V gene. CDR3 bases: TGTGCCAGCAAGGAGGGCAGGAGTAGCAATCAGCCCCAGCATTTT. Translated: CASKEGRSSNQPQHF.

The rearrangement links TRBV10-1 to TRBJ1-2; the D gene is possibly TRBD1 (6 bases). Trimming removed 8 bases from V and 2 bases from J, with 12 bases in between. This CDR3 comprises 13 residues. Germline CDR1 reads WNHNN; CDR2 reads SYGVQD (reference sequence). CDR3 sequence (DNA): TGCGCCAGCTCTCCCGGACAGAACTATGGCTACACCTTC. Its protein product is CASSPGQNYGYTF.

The V gene is TRBV3-1 (or the pseudogene TRBV3-2), the J gene TRBJ2-7, with 10 bases that match TRBD1. The length of the CDR3 is 17 residues. The trim removed 0 bases at V and 3 bases at J, leaving 8 bases unmatched. Germline V gene lookup returns CDR1 LGHDT and CDR2 YNNKEL (reference sequence). CDR3 coding DNA: TGTGCCAGCAGCCAAGATCCGGGACAGGGGTCCCTCTACGAGCAGTACTTC. Translation gives CASSQDPGQGSLYEQYF.

This clone was detected once. This sequence joins TRBV29-1 and TRBJ1-2; TRBD1 aligns across 10 bases. V was pared by 7 bases and J by 7 bases, with 9 bases of the junction left unmatched. CDR1 is SQVTM and CDR2 is ANQGSEA in the germline V gene. There are 13 residues in the CDR3. CDR3 nucleotide sequence: TGCAGCGGCGATGTGGGGACAGGGGCTGGCTACACCTTC. Translating gives CSGDVGTGAGYTF. Full variable domain (rest looked up from reference TRBV29-1 and TRBJ1-2): SAVISQKPSRDICQRGTSLTIQCQVDSQVTMMFWYRQQPGQSLTLIATANQGSEATYESGFVIDKFPISRPNLTFSTLTVSNMSPEDSSIYLCSGDVGTGAGYTFGSGTRLTVV.

A few counts support this clone. The V gene is TRBV6-2 or TRBV6-3, the J gene TRBJ1-2, with a possible D match to TRBD1 (6 bases). Trimming took 5 bases from V and 4 from J, leaving 11 bases between them. The germline gives CDR1 MNHEY, CDR2 SVGEGT. The CDR3 runs 13 residues. The CDR3 here is CASSQWTAYGYTF. For the CDR3, the DNA is TGTGCCAGCAGTCAATGGACAGCCTATGGCTACACCTTC.

The rearrangement links TRBV30 to TRBJ2-2, with TRBD1 matching over 9 bases. In germline, CDR1 is GTSNPN, CDR2 SVGIG (reference sequence). V was pared by 2 bases and J by 6 bases, with 16 bases of the junction left unmatched. The CDR3 has 18 amino acids. The CDR3 protein is CAWSYKRPGQGGAGELFF. The CDR3 nucleotides read TGTGCCTGGAGTTACAAACGCCCGGGACAGGGAGGTGCCGGGGAGCTGTTTTTT.

Here the CDR3 reads CASSYLGQVKVTEAFF. The CDR3 DNA is TGTGCCAGCAGTTACCTGGGACAGGTGAAGGTCACTGAAGCTTTCTTT. This rearrangement joins TRBV6-5 to TRBJ1-1; TRBD1 agrees at 8 bases. Germline CDR1 reads MNHEY; CDR2 reads SVGAGI. V trimming: 2 bases; J trimming: 4 bases; junction bases outside the gene matches: 9. The CDR3 is made up of 16 amino acids.

This chain joins TRBV25-1 and TRBJ2-2, with TRBD2 matching over 11 bases. V gave up 6 bases and J gave up 1 base; unmatched junction bases: 1. Germline assignment: CDR1 MGHDK and CDR2 SYGVNS. The CDR3 length is 15 residues. The CDR3 region is CASSGTSGNTGELFF. CDR3 DNA: TGTGCCAGCAGCGGGACTAGCGGGAACACCGGGGAGCTGTTTTTT.

The rearrangement links TRBV3-1 (or the pseudogene TRBV3-2) to TRBJ1-5; 7 nucleotides align to TRBD1. This CDR3 has 13 residues. V lost 4 bases to trimming and J lost 5 bases; unmatched junction nucleotides: 2. CDR1 and CDR2 from the germline V gene are LGHDT and YNNKEL (reference sequence). As DNA, the CDR3 is TGTGCCAGCAGCCGGGACAGCTATCAGCCCCAGCATTTT. Its translation: CASSRDSYQPQHF.

The chain is built from TRBV28 and TRBJ2-1; D perhaps matches TRBD2 (6 bases). The V gene lost 2 bases and the J gene lost 3 bases, with 8 bases spanning the gap. Germline loops: CDR1 MDHEN, CDR2 SYDVKM. CDR3 size: 14 residues. In DNA form, the CDR3 reads TGTGCCAGCAGTTTACAGGGAGGCTACAATGAGCAGTTCTTC. It specifies CASSLQGGYNEQFF.

V gene TRBV4-1 combines with J gene TRBJ1-4, with 8 bases that match TRBD1. After removal of 0 bases from V and 4 bases from J, the junction contained 10 bases not matched to a gene. This CDR3 spans 18 amino acids. Germline V CDR1 and CDR2: MGHRA, YSYEKL. CDR3 in amino acids: CASSQDRGRGQGNEKLFF. In nucleotides, the CDR3 is TGCGCCAGCAGCCAAGATCGGGGCAGGGGGCAGGGTAATGAAAAACTGTTTTTT.

V gene TRBV5-1 combines with J gene TRBJ1-1; 8 bases are shared with TRBD1. CDR3 length: 16 residues. V shed 4 bases and J 1 base; nucleotides not matched to a gene: 9. Germline V CDR1 and CDR2: SGHRS, YFSETQ. The CDR3, as DNA: TGCGCCAGCAGCCCGAGGGCAGGGGGCCAGAACACTGAAGCTTTCTTT. Amino acids: CASSPRAGGQNTEAFF.

The chain couples TRBV27 to TRBJ2-2; 10 bases align to TRBD1. Germline CDR1 MNHEY, CDR2 SMNVEV (reference sequence). V lost 0 bases, J lost 3 bases, and 1 base stayed unmatched. This CDR3 region has 16 residues. CDR3 in DNA: TGTGCCAGCAGTTTATCGACAGGGGGCTACACCGGGGAGCTGTTTTTT. This gives the protein CASSLSTGGYTGELFF.

CDR3 sequence: CAIQADTYEQYF. The CDR3, as DNA: TGTGCCATCCAGGCCGATACCTACGAGCAGTACTTC. The chain employs TRBV10-3 and TRBJ2-7; D gene unclear. Trimming took 8 bases from V and 2 from J, leaving 10 bases between them. The length of the CDR3 is 12 residues. CDR1 and CDR2 (germline): ENHRY, SYGVKD.

This clone came up once. The chain links TRBV7-9 to TRBJ1-1, with D maybe TRBD1 (6 bases). The CDR3 has 14 residues. The V gene lost 0 bases and the J gene lost 4 bases, with 9 bases spanning the gap. Germline V CDR1 and CDR2: SEHNR, FQNEAQ (reference sequence). CDR3 nucleotides: TGTGCCAGCAGCTTAGCTCAGGGGATCACTGAAGCTTTCTTT. Protein sequence: CASSLAQGITEAFF.

This rearrangement joins TRBV30 to TRBJ2-1, with D perhaps matching TRBD2 (5 bases). V was shortened by 3 bases and J by 14 bases, with 17 bases between the two germline ends. Germline V gene lookup returns CDR1 GTSNPN and CDR2 SVGIG (reference sequence). This CDR3 is built from 12 residues. CDR3 residues: CAWRESRAGKFF. CDR3 DNA: TGTGCCTGGAGGGAGAGCCGGGCCGGGAAGTTCTTC.

As DNA, the CDR3 is TGTGCCAGCAGCAAAGGGAGCCTTGGGGAGAACACTGAAGCTTTCTTT. Translated, it gives CASSKGSLGENTEAFF. The rearrangement links TRBV7-2 to TRBJ1-1; D is undetermined. The CDR3 is 16 amino acids. Germline V gene data show CDR1 as SGHTA and CDR2 as FQGNSA. Trimming left V 5 bases short and J 1 base short, with 17 bases between.

The chain is built from TRBV29-1 and TRBJ1-2; TRBD1 matches 7 bases. V was pared by 4 bases and J by 13 bases, with 12 bases of the junction left unmatched. The CDR3 runs 12 residues. Germline assignment: CDR1 SQVTM and CDR2 ANQGSEA. The CDR3 sequence: CSVVGDSLTTTF. CDR3 DNA sequence: TGCAGCGTTGTGGGGGACAGCCTCACAACCACCTTC.

The chain is built from TRBV6-5 and TRBJ1-1; 9 positions agree with TRBD1. The germline CDR1 and CDR2 sequences are MNHEY and SVGAGI. The CDR3 has 16 amino acids. V lost 4 bases to trimming and J lost 1 base; unmatched junction nucleotides: 7. CDR3 sequence (DNA): TGTGCCAGCAGTTCCTCACTGGGACAGGGGAACACTGAAGCTTTCTTT. Translation gives CASSSSLGQGNTEAFF.